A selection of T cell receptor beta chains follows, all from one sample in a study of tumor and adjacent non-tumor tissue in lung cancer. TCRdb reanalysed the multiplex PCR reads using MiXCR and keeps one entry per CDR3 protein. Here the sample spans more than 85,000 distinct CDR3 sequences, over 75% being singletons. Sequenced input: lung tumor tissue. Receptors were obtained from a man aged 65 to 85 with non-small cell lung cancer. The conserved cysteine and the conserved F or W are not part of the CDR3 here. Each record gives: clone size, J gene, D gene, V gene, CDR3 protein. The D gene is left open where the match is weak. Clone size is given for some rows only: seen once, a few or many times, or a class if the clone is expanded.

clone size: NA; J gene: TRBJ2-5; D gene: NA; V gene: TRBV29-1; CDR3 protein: SVADGFKETQY
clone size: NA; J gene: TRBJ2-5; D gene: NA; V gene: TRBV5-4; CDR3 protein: ASSAAGLQETQC
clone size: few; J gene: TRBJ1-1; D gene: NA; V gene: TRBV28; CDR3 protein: ASSTDVRGRITEAF
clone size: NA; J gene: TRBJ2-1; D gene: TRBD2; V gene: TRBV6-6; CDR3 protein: AISSGEAGTNEQF
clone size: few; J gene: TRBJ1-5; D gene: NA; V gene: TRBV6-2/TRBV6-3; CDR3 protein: ASSYHRENQPQY
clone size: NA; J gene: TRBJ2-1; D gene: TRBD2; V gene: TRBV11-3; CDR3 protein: ASSLLGTSGGYSEQF
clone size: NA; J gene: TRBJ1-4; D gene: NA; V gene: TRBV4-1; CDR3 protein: ASRRDKITNEKLF
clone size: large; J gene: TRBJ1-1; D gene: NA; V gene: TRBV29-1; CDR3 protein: SVVAERPEAF
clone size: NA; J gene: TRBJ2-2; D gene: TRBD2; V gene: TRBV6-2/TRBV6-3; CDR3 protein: ASNPLLGLAENSAELF
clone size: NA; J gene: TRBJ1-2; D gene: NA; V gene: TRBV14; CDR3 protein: ASSLGRYDYT
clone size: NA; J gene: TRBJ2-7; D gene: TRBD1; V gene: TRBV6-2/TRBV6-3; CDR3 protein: ASSSQRGLYSYGHH
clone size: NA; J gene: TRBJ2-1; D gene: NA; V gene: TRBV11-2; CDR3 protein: ASSNIWGVISQSEQF
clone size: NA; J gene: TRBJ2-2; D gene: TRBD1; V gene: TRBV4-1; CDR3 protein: ASSLRTGVDLGELF
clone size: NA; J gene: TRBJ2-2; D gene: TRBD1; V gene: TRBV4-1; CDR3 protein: ASRPNGIRGHSNTGELF
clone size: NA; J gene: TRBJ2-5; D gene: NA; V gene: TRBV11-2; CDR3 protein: ASSLGVSRVQETQY
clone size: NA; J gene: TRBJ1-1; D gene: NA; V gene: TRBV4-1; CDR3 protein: ASSLWVLANIEAL
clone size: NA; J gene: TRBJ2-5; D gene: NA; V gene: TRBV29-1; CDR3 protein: SVAGAAKTQY
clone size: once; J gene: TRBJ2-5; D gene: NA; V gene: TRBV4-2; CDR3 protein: ASSQGAESYVETQY
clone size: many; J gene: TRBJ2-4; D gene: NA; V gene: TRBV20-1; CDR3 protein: SARSTPAKNIQY
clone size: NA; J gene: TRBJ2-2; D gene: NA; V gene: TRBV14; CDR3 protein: ASSLRGEELF
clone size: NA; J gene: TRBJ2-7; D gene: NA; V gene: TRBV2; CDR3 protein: ASSDRVFFYEQY
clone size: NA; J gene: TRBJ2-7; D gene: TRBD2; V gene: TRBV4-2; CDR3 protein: ACSPLGLAGGREQY
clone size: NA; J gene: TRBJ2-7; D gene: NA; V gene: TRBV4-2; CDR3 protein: ASSQTGGAGSYSKKY
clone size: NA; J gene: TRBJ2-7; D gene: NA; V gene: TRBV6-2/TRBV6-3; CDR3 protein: ASRNTAGTRWSELY
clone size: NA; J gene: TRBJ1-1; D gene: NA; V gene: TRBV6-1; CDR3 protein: AITEGRRHTEAF
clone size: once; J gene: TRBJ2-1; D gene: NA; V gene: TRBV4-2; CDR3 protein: SSSGGGSFNEQF
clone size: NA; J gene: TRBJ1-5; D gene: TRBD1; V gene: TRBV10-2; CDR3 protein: ARKTDRDGCNQPRH
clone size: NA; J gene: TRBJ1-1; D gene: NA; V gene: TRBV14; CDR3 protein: SSSLGQWNTDAF
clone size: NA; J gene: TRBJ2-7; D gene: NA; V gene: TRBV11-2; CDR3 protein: ASSPPARTPTYELY
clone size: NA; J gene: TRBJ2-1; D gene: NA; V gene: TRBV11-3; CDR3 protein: VSSLCPTGGRGEQF
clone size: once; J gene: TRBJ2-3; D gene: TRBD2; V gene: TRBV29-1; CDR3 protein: GANPTSGGTATQY